A selection of T cell receptor beta chains follows, all from one sample in a study of T-cell memory formation after mild COVID-19. TCRdb recomputed calls from the 5' RACE reads with MiXCR, one row per CDR3 protein. This sample has about 350,000 distinct CDR3 sequences; roughly an eighth occur once, and the top ten carry 22%. The sample comprised PBMCs or a T cell subset sorted from them (not recorded which). The source is a man aged 18 to 30 who had mild COVID-19 (a few samples of this study predate the infection). Cell type and time point are not known. Each CDR3 is given without its conserved first and last residue.

>TRBV29-1|TRBJ1-1
SEQGTGLEAF
>TRBV7-2|TRBJ1-3
ASSLDGTEGDTIY
>TRBV6-5|TRBJ2-7
ASSYRHLGYEQY
>TRBV5-1|TRBJ1-3
ASSLGRAIY
>TRBV9|TRBJ1-3
ASSPRGPGNTIY
>TRBV7-9|TRBJ2-1
ASSAVRAVGSYNEQF
>TRBV6-5|TRBJ2-3
ASSSDRTPVTDTQY
>TRBV20-1|TRBJ2-1
SARDLAGVYNEQF
>TRBV28|TRBJ1-6
ASIESGQGKSLH
>TRBV6-5|TRBJ2-4
ATAGGPESKNIQY
>TRBV10-3|TRBJ2-2
ATMWTVDTGELF
>TRBV7-9|TRBJ1-6
ASSPLGLINSPLH
>TRBV2|TRBJ2-6
ASSERDNVLT
>TRBV5-1|TRBJ2-5
ASSMDMPPETQY
>TRBV4-1|TRBJ1-2
ASSQNPSDRFYGYT
>TRBV5-1|TRBJ1-1
ASSADIMNTEAF
>TRBV28|TRBJ1-6
ASSLANSPLH
>TRBV11-2|TRBJ2-5
ASSLGLAGGAETQY
>TRBV11-3|TRBJ2-1
ASSSLTGVLGNEQF
>TRBV7-8|TRBJ1-1
ASSLVHGRVGVAEAF
>TRBV7-9|TRBJ2-5
ASDEGGWKTQY
>TRBV20-1|TRBJ2-2
SARRTHTGELF
>TRBV5-4|TRBJ2-2
ASSYIQGMLF
>TRBV20-1|TRBJ1-3
SAREQGAGNTIY
>TRBV27|TRBJ2-7
ASSNIAGVNEQY
>TRBV5-1|TRBJ1-3
ASSLAARPGDTIY
>TRBV5-6|TRBJ2-3
ASSYTSGATTDTQY
>TRBV7-8|TRBJ1-1
ASSVDRGPTFEAF
>TRBV6-5|TRBJ2-5
ASSNRDMEMVTQY
>TRBV6-1|TRBJ1-5
ASSEQTRWTQH
>TRBV12-3/TRBV12-4|TRBJ1-2
ASSFRGSGYT
>TRBV20-1|TRBJ2-5
SAGDRGRETQY
>TRBV24-1|TRBJ2-1
ATSDSMGSTYNEQF
>TRBV20-1|TRBJ2-7
GTPGQASYEQY
>TRBV5-1|TRBJ2-5
ASSSGTAAQETQY
>TRBV7-3|TRBJ2-2
ASSSTGGTYTGELF
>TRBV11-1|TRBJ2-7
ASSLALASLHEQY
>TRBV5-6|TRBJ2-5
ASSFVQGTSAGETQY
>TRBV7-2|TRBJ2-7
ASSSPGATLEQY
>TRBV14|TRBJ2-3
ASSQEAGEEITQY
>TRBV7-2|TRBJ1-1
ASSSLRYTEAF